A single sample gave rise to the 27 T cell receptor beta chains below, sequenced in a study of T cells in Graves' hyperthyroidism and ophthalmopathy (dated by TCRdb to the late 2010s). Libraries came from multiplex PCR. TCRdb records Illumina HiSeq 2000 as the sequencer. Amplification of TCR beta CDR3 regions was carried out from RNA transcripts. For the first round of RT-PCR on the TCR CDR3, the HTBI primer set was used together with the Qiagen OneStep RT-PCR kit. TCRdb redid the processing of the public reads, applying fastp at Q25 and MiXCR, and retained in-frame beta chains. Each CDR3 protein gets just one entry, which takes the most common genes and DNA from the rows behind it. For this sample there are under 350,000 distinct CDR3 sequences; roughly an eighth appear just once. Clones ranked in the top ten supply about a third of the sample. Specimen: blood. Receptor source: a woman between 40 and 55 years old with Graves' ophthalmopathy.

Notes on this clonotype: A much larger clone sits a single nucleotide away, making a read error possible. The chain carries TRBV6-2 or TRBV6-3 and TRBJ2-1, with a weak D call TRBD2 (5 bases). Germline V gene lookup returns CDR1 MNHEY and CDR2 SVGEGT. This CDR3 spans 13 amino acids. Here the CDR3 reads CGSSYSRVNEQFF. The CDR3, as DNA: TGTGGCAGCAGTTACTCGAGGGTTAATGAGCAGTTCTTC.

Worth noting for this clonotype: This sequence may be a read error, since a much larger clone differs from it by one base. The rearrangement links TRBV7-9 to TRBJ1-1; 7 bases are a match to TRBD1. CDR1 and CDR2 (germline): SEHNR, FQNEAQ (reference sequence). CDR3 size: 15 residues. V was pared by 5 bases and J by 3 bases, with 9 bases of the junction left unmatched. The CDR3 is CASSHRQGRDTEAFF. CDR3 DNA: TGTGCCAGCAGCCACCGACAGGGTCGGGACACTGAAGCTTTCTTT.

This clonotype has only a few counts. This rearrangement joins TRBV6-5 to TRBJ1-3, with D unclear. The CDR3 sequence is 14 residues long. The V gene lost 2 bases and the J gene lost 9 bases, with 14 bases spanning the gap. Germline V CDR1 and CDR2: MNHEY, SVGAGI. The CDR3 reads CASSYTDSVGTIYF. DNA of the CDR3: TGTGCCAGCAGTTACACAGATTCTGTCGGCACCATATATTTT.

J is TRBJ1-4 and V is TRBV7-2; TRBD1 matches at 8 bases. The CDR3 covers 16 residues. The trim removed 1 base at V and 11 bases at J, leaving 12 bases unmatched. Germline V lookup: CDR1 SGHTA, CDR2 FQGNSA. The CDR3 sequence is CASSLESDRVPSKLFF. The CDR3 region has the DNA TGTGCCAGCAGCTTAGAATCGGACAGGGTGCCGTCGAAACTGTTTTTT.

This clonotype occurred many times. The chain is built from TRBV6-1 and TRBJ1-1, with D unclear. There are 14 residues in the CDR3. Germline V CDR1 and CDR2: MNHNS, SASEGT. Between the trimmed V and J ends, which lost 5 bases and 1 base, there was a span of 11 bases. The DNA for the CDR3 is TGTGCCAGCAGTTATACAGCCCCGAACACTGAAGCTTTCTTT. This gives the protein CASSYTAPNTEAFF.

This clonotype was recorded at least ten times. V usage is TRBV6-1 and J usage is TRBJ2-5; 9 bases fit TRBD1. This CDR3 is built from 16 residues. Trimming took 7 bases from V and 2 from J; bases not matched to a gene: 11. The germline gives CDR1 MNHNS, CDR2 SASEGT. CDR3 coding DNA: TGTGCCAGCACCTACCCCCGGACAGGGGATCAAGAGACCCAGTACTTC. Its translation: CASTYPRTGDQETQYF.

At least ten counts were recorded for this clonotype. The CDR3 sequence: CATSATGGYPYEQYF. The CDR3, as DNA: TGTGCCACCAGTGCGACGGGGGGCTATCCCTACGAGCAGTACTTC. J is TRBJ2-7 and V is TRBV24-1; maybe TRBD2 (7 bases). Germline V gives CDR1 KGHDR, CDR2 SFDVKD. This CDR3 is 15 amino acids long. V shed 5 bases and J shed 2 bases, with 15 bases lying between them.

The V gene is TRBV5-1, the J gene TRBJ2-1; 7 bases line up with TRBD2. V lost 3 bases, J lost 2 bases, and 5 bases stayed unmatched. The CDR3 has 15 residues. Germline CDR1 is SGHRS and CDR2 is YFSETQ. This CDR3 is CASSSTSAAYNEQFF. As DNA, the CDR3 is TGCGCCAGCAGCTCTACTAGCGCAGCCTACAATGAGCAGTTCTTC.

This clonotype was counted only a few times. The genes are TRBV5-1 and TRBJ1-3; no definite D call. Germline V gene data show CDR1 as SGHRS and CDR2 as YFSETQ. The CDR3 runs to 13 residues. Trimming removed 0 bases from V and 3 bases from J, with 4 bases in between. Written as DNA, the CDR3 is TGCGCCAGCAGCTTGGGTTATGGAAACACCATATATTTT. It yields the protein CASSLGYGNTIYF.

Of note for this clonotype: This clone may be a read error of a much larger clone one base away. The rearrangement uses TRBV10-3 and TRBJ1-4; D remains unclear. The CDR3 runs to 14 residues. Germline V gene lookup returns CDR1 ENHRY and CDR2 SYGVKD. With 8 bases removed from V and 5 bases from J, the gap between germline ends came to 15 bases. CDR3 loop: CAIGGSQQNEKLFF. CDR3 in DNA: TGTGCCATCGGTGGTAGTCAACAGAATGAAAAACTGTTTTTT.

This clonotype occurred a few times. DNA for the CDR3: TGTGCCAGCTCCTTTTGGGGGGCAGCTGGAAACACCATATATTTT. Protein product: CASSFWGAAGNTIYF. This rearrangement joins TRBV18 to TRBJ1-3, with TRBD1 as a possible D gene (6 bases). Looked up from germline, CDR1 is KGHSH and CDR2 is LQKENI. V lost 6 bases and J 2 bases, leaving 14 bases between the germline ends. The length of the CDR3 is 15 residues.

A word on this clonotype: The junction departs from germline at one end; a sequencing error may be responsible. The CDR3 region is CASSHNSYAQYF. In DNA form, the CDR3 reads TGTGCCAGCAGCCACAACTCCTACGCGCAGTACTTC. The chain joins TRBV11-2 to TRBJ2-7; D unresolved. This CDR3 spans 12 amino acids. Looked up from germline, CDR1 is SGHAT and CDR2 is FQNNGV.

This chain connects TRBV9 to TRBJ2-1; 7 bases fit TRBD1. The V gene's germline CDR1 is SGDLS and CDR2 YYNGEE. The J segment lost 7 bases and the V segment lost 3 bases, leaving 4 bases of the junction unmatched. This CDR3 region has 13 residues. Here the CDR3 DNA reads TGTGCCAGCAGCGGCTCACAGGGGAATGAGCAGTTCTTC. Its translation: CASSGSQGNEQFF.

Many counts were recorded for this clonotype. The rearrangement joins TRBV7-9 to TRBJ2-1; 13 bases agree with TRBD2. The germline gives CDR1 SEHNR, CDR2 FQNEAQ (reference sequence). The CDR3 contains 16 residues. Trimming at V came to 4 bases and at J to 8 bases, leaving 8 bases not matched to a gene. This CDR3 reads CASSSILAGGRDEQFF. As DNA, the CDR3 is TGTGCCAGCAGCTCAATACTAGCGGGAGGGCGCGATGAGCAGTTCTTC.

The gene calls are TRBV11-2 and TRBJ2-3; the D gene is possibly TRBD1 (5 bases). This CDR3 spans 16 amino acids. Germline CDR1 reads SGHAT; CDR2 reads FQNNGV. Trimming took off 1 base at V and 6 bases at J, with 17 bases between the two ends. CDR3 region: CASSLVPGLITDTQYF. In DNA, the CDR3 is TGTGCCAGCAGCTTAGTTCCAGGGTTGATTACGGATACGCAGTATTTT. The full variable domain, its missing parts supplied by reference TRBV11-2 and TRBJ2-3, is EAGVAQSPRYKIIEKRQSVAFWCNPISGHATLYWYQQILGQGPKLLIQFQNNGVVDDSQLPKDRFSAERLKGVDSTLKIQPAKLEDSAVYLCASSLVPGLITDTQYFGPGTRLTVL.

This clonotype was detected many times. The V call is TRBV18, the J call TRBJ2-7, with 7 bases aligning to TRBD2. The CDR3 spans 15 residues. V shed 3 bases and J 2 bases; nucleotides not matched to a gene: 7. Germline V gene data show CDR1 as KGHSH and CDR2 as LQKENI. The CDR3 DNA sequence: TGTGCCAGCTCACCGGCGCGGGAGAGGCCCTACGAGCAGTACTTC. Translation gives CASSPARERPYEQYF.

This clonotype was observed many times. The gene calls are TRBV12-3 or TRBV12-4 and TRBJ2-1, with 12 bases identical to TRBD1. The CDR3 loop spans 14 amino acids. J lost 7 bases, V lost 6 bases, and 4 bases had no gene match. CDR3 nucleotides: TGTGCCAGCAGCTGGGACAGGGGGCGGAATGAGCAGTTCTTC. This gives the protein CASSWDRGRNEQFF.

V and J are TRBV5-1 and TRBJ2-3, with 8 bases aligning to TRBD1. CDR1 is SGHRS and CDR2 is YFSETQ in the germline V gene. The ends lost 4 bases at V and 6 bases at J; junction bases unmatched: 4. This CDR3 spans 13 amino acids. The CDR3 loop reads CASSKDRVDTQYF. As DNA, the CDR3 is TGCGCCAGCAGCAAGGACAGGGTCGATACGCAGTATTTT.

This clonotype appeared a few times. The V and J genes are TRBV28 and TRBJ2-3, with TRBD2 matching over 11 bases. The germline gives CDR1 MDHEN, CDR2 SYDVKM. The CDR3 is 16 amino acids. With 6 bases clipped from V and 4 bases from J, the junction kept 9 bases outside the gene matches. CDR3 nucleotide sequence: TGTGCCAGCAGCCCTCCCGGGACTAGCGGATCAGATACGCAGTATTTT. Translation gives CASSPPGTSGSDTQYF.

About this clonotype itself: One base away lies a much larger clone, so this may be a sequencing read error. Without the conserved terminal phenylalanine or tryptophan, this CDR3 likely stems from a read error. This chain joins TRBV5-8 and TRBJ1-1; 8 positions match TRBD1. Looked up from germline, CDR1 is SGHTS and CDR2 is YDEGEE. This CDR3 is 16 amino acids long. Losses at the gene ends were 4 bases for V and 1 base for J; bases not matched to a gene: 9. CDR3: CASSPRDRHRNTEAFV. CDR3 nucleotide sequence: TGTGCCAGCAGCCCCAGGGACAGGCACCGGAACACTGAAGCTTTCGTT.

The table lists this clonotype with many counts. This sequence joins TRBV6-2 or TRBV6-3 and TRBJ2-1; the D is unclear. CDR1 MNHEY and CDR2 SVGEGT come from the germline V gene. The CDR3 length is 15 residues. Between the trimmed V and J ends, which lost 7 bases and 0 bases, there was a span of 13 bases. The CDR3 coding sequence is TGTGCCAGCACCTCTCGGCGGAACTCCTACAATGAGCAGTTCTTC. This sequence encodes CASTSRRNSYNEQFF.

This clonotype was seen repeatedly, ten times or more. The V call is TRBV27, the J call TRBJ2-7, with 10 bases identical to TRBD2. The CDR3 contains 16 residues. The germline V gene encodes CDR1 MNHEY and CDR2 SMNVEV (reference sequence). Losses at the gene ends were 3 bases for V and 4 bases for J; bases not matched to a gene: 9. CDR3: CASSLSLAGGPYEQYF. The DNA for the CDR3 is TGTGCCAGCAGTTTGTCTTTAGCGGGAGGTCCGTACGAGCAGTACTTC.

This clonotype came up a few times. The chain links TRBV5-6 to TRBJ1-2; maybe TRBD1 (5 bases). This CDR3 is 15 amino acids long. CDR1 and CDR2 (germline): SGHDT, YYEEEE. Trimming took 6 bases from V and 2 from J, leaving 17 bases between them. The CDR3 loop reads CASTPMGPGNYGYTF. The CDR3 nucleotides read TGTGCCAGCACCCCAATGGGGCCGGGGAACTATGGCTACACCTTC.

There are a few counts of this clonotype. The chain links TRBV12-3 or TRBV12-4 to TRBJ2-7; D might be TRBD1 or TRBD2, each matching 5 bases. The V and J ends lost 0 bases and 8 bases respectively, with 14 bases between them. CDR3 length: 14 amino acids. The CDR3: CASSLAGTELKQYF. CDR3 DNA: TGTGCCAGCAGTTTAGCGGGGACCGAGTTAAAGCAGTACTTC.

This clonotype turned up a few times. The chain recombines TRBV28 with TRBJ2-5; 7 bases are shared with TRBD2. With 2 bases clipped from V and 7 bases from J, the junction kept 10 bases outside the gene matches. This CDR3 spans 15 amino acids. The germline CDR1 and CDR2 sequences are MDHEN and SYDVKM. Here the CDR3 reads CASSLQVGGVGTQYF. CDR3 sequence (DNA): TGTGCCAGCAGTTTACAGGTTGGGGGGGTTGGGACCCAGTACTTC.

A note on this clonotype: The conserved final phenylalanine or tryptophan is absent from the CDR3, which likely points to a read error. This chain connects TRBV28 to TRBJ2-7; the match to TRBD1 covers 9 bases. Germline V gene lookup returns CDR1 MDHEN and CDR2 SYDVKM. With V trimmed by 2 bases and J by 4 bases, 6 bases remained unmatched. The CDR3 has 15 amino acids. CDR3 in DNA: TGTGCCAGCAGTTTAGGAGGGACAGGGCGTTACGAGCAGTACCTC. Translated: CASSLGGTGRYEQYL.

Remarks on this clonotype: A much larger clone differs by one base, so this may be a read error. The V call is TRBV2, the J call TRBJ2-1, with 15 bases fitting TRBD2. This CDR3 is 17 amino acids long. CDR1 and CDR2 from the germline V gene are SNHLY and FYNNEI. The CDR3 loop reads CAGSQGLAGGLVNEQFF. CDR3 DNA: TGTGCCGGCAGTCAGGGACTAGCGGGAGGATTAGTCAATGAGCAGTTCTTC.